Each of the 12 T cell receptor beta chains below was sequenced from the same sample in a study of T cell responses to AZD1222 COVID-19 vaccine. Produced via immunoSEQ multiplex PCR; TCRdb's table is partial and in-frame only. The sample carries 140,000 to 150,000 clones, about 90% recorded once. Sequences were derived from peripheral blood, sampled 28 days after the second AZD1222 dose. The source of these receptors is an adult who received the AZD1222 COVID-19 vaccine.

This rearrangement joins TRBV5-5 to TRBJ1-5; no definite D call. V was clipped by 3 bases and J by 6 bases, with 19 bases between them. Germline lookup yields CDR1 SGHKS and CDR2 YYEKEE (reference sequence). The CDR3 is 16 residues long. In nucleotides, the CDR3 is TGTGCCAGCAGCTCTTTCCCTCCGGGCGGTTTTCAGCCCCAGCATTTT. Its protein is CASSSFPPGGFQPQHF. Full variable domain (missing parts from reference TRBV5-5 and TRBJ1-5): DAGVTQSPTHLIKTRGQQVTLRCSPISGHKSVSWYQQVLGQGPQFIFQYYEKEERGRGNFPDRFSARQFPNYSSELNVNALLLGDSALYLCASSSFPPGGFQPQHFGDGTRLSIL.

V is TRBV5-4 and J is TRBJ2-7, with 10 bases that match TRBD1. Germline V gives CDR1 SGHNT, CDR2 YYREEE (reference sequence). After removal of 3 bases from V and 2 bases from J, the junction contained 5 bases not matched to a gene. The CDR3 has 15 residues. The CDR3 here is CASSSTGTGAYEQYF. The CDR3 region has the DNA TGTGCCAGCAGCTCGACCGGGACAGGGGCCTACGAGCAGTACTTC.

By sample share, this clone is medium-sized. CDR3 sequence: CASRRAYNEQFF. As DNA, the CDR3 is TGTGCCAGCCGGCGGGCCTACAATGAGCAGTTCTTC. V and J are TRBV19 and TRBJ2-1, with D perhaps TRBD2 (5 bases). Trimming left V 9 bases short and J 2 bases short, with 8 bases between. The CDR3 runs to 12 residues. Germline-derived CDR1 and CDR2 are LNHDA and SQIVND (reference sequence).

The chain employs TRBV25-1 and TRBJ2-5, with TRBD2 matching 8 bases. The V and J ends lost 3 bases and 2 bases, in that order; junction bases with no gene match: 8. Per the germline V gene, CDR1 is MGHDK and CDR2 is SYGVNS. The CDR3 runs to 16 residues. The CDR3 loop reads CASSDVPAGVQETQYF. CDR3 in DNA: TGTGCCAGCAGTGATGTCCCAGCGGGGGTTCAAGAGACCCAGTACTTC.

This clone was observed once. The rearrangement joins TRBV10-3 to TRBJ2-7; 9 nucleotides align to TRBD1. Germline CDR1 is ENHRY and CDR2 is SYGVKD. This CDR3 has 11 residues. J gave up 5 bases and V 10 bases, and 3 bases lay outside the gene matches. The CDR3 here is CATGQGNEQYF. CDR3 in DNA: TGTGCCACGGGACAGGGCAACGAGCAGTACTTC.

The chain recombines TRBV5-1 with TRBJ2-3; D gene ambiguous. This CDR3 spans 13 amino acids. Germline CDR1 SGHRS, CDR2 YFSETQ. Trimming pared 4 bases from V and 3 bases from J, leaving 9 bases between. The CDR3 protein is CASSGSITDTQYF. DNA of the CDR3: TGCGCCAGCAGCGGCAGTATAACAGATACGCAGTATTTT.

V gene TRBV24-1 combines with J gene TRBJ2-7; 9 nucleotides agree with TRBD2. This CDR3 comprises 17 residues. The germline CDR1 and CDR2 sequences are KGHDR and SFDVKD. V lost 3 bases to trimming and J lost 3 bases; unmatched junction nucleotides: 11. The CDR3 coding sequence is TGTGCCACCAGTGATCGTAAGATGGCTAGCGGGAACTACGAGCAGTACTTC. Translated: CATSDRKMASGNYEQYF.

The chain is built from TRBV4-3 and TRBJ1-4, with 9 bases lining up with TRBD1. Germline V CDR1 and CDR2: LGHNA, YSLEER. The CDR3 covers 16 residues. The trim removed 2 bases at V and 5 bases at J, leaving 6 bases unmatched. CDR3 amino acids: CASSQQTTGGNEKLFF. The CDR3 DNA sequence: TGCGCCAGCAGCCAACAGACGACAGGGGGAAATGAAAAACTGTTTTTT.

In the case of this clone: The junction departs from the called germline gene at one end, perhaps through a read error. V usage is TRBV12-3 or TRBV12-4 and J usage is TRBJ2-4, with 11 bases aligning to TRBD2. The CDR3 has 12 amino acids. Here the CDR3 DNA reads TGTGCCAGCAGCCCACTAGCGGGGGATTGTCAGTTC. Residues: CASSPLAGDCQF.

This chain joins TRBV9 and TRBJ2-1; D perhaps matches TRBD2 (5 bases). Trimming stripped 3 bases from V and 8 bases from J, with 12 bases between. Germline V gene lookup returns CDR1 SGDLS and CDR2 YYNGEE. This CDR3 comprises 13 residues. CDR3 sequence (DNA): TGTGCCAGCAGCGGGGCGGCGGGCGATGAGCAGTTCTTC. Translating gives CASSGAAGDEQFF.

This clone was seen a few times. The chain combines TRBV7-2 with TRBJ1-1; 9 nucleotides agree with TRBD1. The J segment lost 3 bases and the V segment lost 1 base, leaving 9 bases of the junction unmatched. Germline V CDR1 and CDR2: SGHTA, FQGNSA. CDR3 length: 17 amino acids. CDR3 protein: CASSLGSTGGMDTEAFF. In nucleotides, the CDR3 is TGTGCCAGCAGCTTAGGATCTACAGGGGGCATGGACACTGAAGCTTTCTTT.

The chain employs TRBV2 and TRBJ2-1; tentatively, D is TRBD1 or TRBD2 (5 bases each). CDR1 and CDR2 from the germline V gene are SNHLY and FYNNEI. There are 15 residues in the CDR3. Trimming left V 6 bases short and J 0 bases short, with 12 bases between. CDR3 sequence: CASRGTSSSYNEQFF. The CDR3 DNA follows: TGTGCCAGCAGGGGGACCTCTAGCTCCTACAATGAGCAGTTCTTC. The complete variable domain, with remaining parts taken from reference TRBV2 and TRBJ2-1, reads EPEVTQTPSHQVTQMGQEVILRCVPISNHLYFYWYRQILGQKVEFLVSFYNNEISEKSEIFDDQFSVERPDGSNFTLKIRSTKLEDSAMYFCASRGTSSSYNEQFFGPGTRLTVL.